This T cell receptor beta chain emerged from a study of blood T cell repertoires in COVID-19. Study-level information: Material from acute and convalescent COVID-19 was sourced from the United States, Italy and Spain. T cells, B-cell-depleted T cells, or PBMCs supplied cDNA or gDNA.

Authors' methods: Estimation of nucleated cell counts was performed using reference gene primer amplification. This table comes from immunoSEQ multiplex PCR, and its TCRdb copy is limited to in-frame clones, with some not included. V and J calls plus clone size are reproduced from that table; the DNA served to infer D and trimming. Here the sample spans a few hundred thousand clones, roughly 90% being singletons. J was trimmed by 6 bases and V by 5 bases; bases with no gene match: 12. The CDR3 is made up of 16 amino acids. The germline gives CDR1 SEHNR, CDR2 FQNEAQ (reference sequence). J is TRBJ1-2 and V is TRBV7-9, with 10 positions matching TRBD1. The clonotype originates from a man between 45 and 60 years old with acute or convalescent COVID-19. The sequenced sample was peripheral blood. The CDR3 sequence is CASSPHRGTGVDGYTF. As DNA, the CDR3 is TGTGCCAGCAGCCCCCATCGGGGGACAGGGGTGGATGGCTACACCTTC.